There are many counts of the clone carrying this T cell receptor (beta chain). The data were taken from a study of T cells after yellow fever vaccination. Study-level background: It was SMART-Seq v4 Ultra Low Input that prepared the fractions with low cell numbers. The study's findings and limits: Though it reached lower strength, the secondary response hit its peak faster, day 5 versus 15.

One entry per CDR3 protein, called by TCRdb with MiXCR from the 5' RACE reads. The sample holds over 20,000 distinct CDR3 sequences; 5.5% are singletons and the top ten take about 12%. This CDR3 contains 12 residues. V was clipped by 3 bases and J by 7 bases; unmatched bases: 0. The germline V gene has CDR1 SGHTA and CDR2 FQGNSA. The clonotype was recovered from a young man who received the YFV17D yellow fever vaccine. This material consisted of PBMCs, either bulk or a sorted T-cell subset (CD4+, CD8+, memory, or dextramer-sorted; not recorded which), taken 15 days after the yellow fever booster vaccination. This chain uses TRBV7-2 with TRBJ2-4; 7 bases agree with TRBD1. The CDR3 DNA reads as TGTGCCAGCAGCTTGACAGGGAACATTCAGTACTTC. Translated, it gives CASSLTGNIQYF.